The entry below describes one T cell receptor beta chain. The antigen is not known. Clones were read by immunoSEQ multiplex PCR, and TCRdb kept only the in-frame ones, dropping some. This repertoire shows 130,000 to 150,000 clones, more than 70% found once; its top ten account for more than 10%. This CDR3 spans 17 amino acids. Germline CDR1 SGDLS, CDR2 YYNGEE. Germline trimming cut 1 base from V and 5 bases from J; bases unmatched to any gene: 10. This entry is derived from a study of radiation and T cells in renal cell carcinoma. Noted time point: baseline pretreatment blood. Sample treatment: 15 Gy SBRT to primary tumor, nephrectomy 4 weeks later. Findings of the study overall: Baseline intratumoral clonotype presence is unknown without pretreatment biopsies.

V usage is TRBV9 and J usage is TRBJ2-3; 10 nucleotides align to TRBD2. The clonotype originates from a woman in her fifties or sixties with renal cell carcinoma. Material: blood, obtained from a patient whose treatment included radiotherapy and nephrectomy. The CDR3 DNA reads as TGTGCCAGCAGCGTACTTGCTAGCGGGGGAGCCCTAGATACGCAGTATTTT. Its translation: CASSVLASGGALDTQYF.